This T cell receptor (beta chain) was recorded in a study of blood T cell repertoires in COVID-19. Study-level information: The United States, Italy and Spain provided the acute and convalescent COVID-19 samples. T cells, B-cell-depleted T cells, or PBMCs provided the cDNA or gDNA that served as material.

In the original processing: Reference gene primers were amplified, and this amplification served to estimate nucleated cell counts. Measured with immunoSEQ multiplex PCR; TCRdb has only the in-frame clones, and not every one. D and trimming were read from the DNA, whereas the V and J calls and clone size are those reported in that table. The table has approximately 56,000 clones, roughly four fifths seen once. The Seattle patients joined while their infection was active and were tracked longitudinally afterward. This CDR3 has 17 residues. Germline loops: CDR1 MGHRA, CDR2 YSYEKL. Trimming at V came to 4 bases and at J to 4 bases, leaving 14 bases not matched to a gene. This clone was observed a handful of times.

The chain couples TRBV4-1 to TRBJ2-7; the match to TRBD2 covers 9 bases. Sequencing input: peripheral blood. The clonotype originates from a woman of 80 years or more with COVID-19, enrolled during active disease. The CDR3 here is CASSLLSSGTPGYEQYF. Here the CDR3 DNA reads TGCGCCAGCAGCCTACTGTCTAGCGGGACTCCAGGGTACGAGCAGTACTTC.